This entry lists 26 T cell receptor beta chains sequenced from one sample in a study of blood T cell repertoires in COVID-19. Clones were read by immunoSEQ multiplex PCR, and TCRdb kept only the in-frame ones, dropping some. The data contain a few hundred thousand clones, 86% of them singletons. Sequencing used peripheral blood. These receptors all stem from a woman aged 25 to 39 with active or convalescent COVID-19.

V gene TRBV2 combines with J gene TRBJ2-2, with a tentative D call TRBD1 (6 bases). Per the germline V gene, CDR1 is SNHLY and CDR2 is FYNNEI. This CDR3 spans 13 amino acids. V gave up 5 bases and J gave up 7 bases, with 11 bases separating them. The CDR3 here is CASSLDSGGELFF. Written as DNA, the CDR3 is TGTGCCAGCAGTCTGGACAGTGGCGGGGAGCTGTTTTTT.

This rearrangement joins TRBV30 to TRBJ1-6; D ambiguous. The CDR3 spans 15 residues. Germline CDR1 reads GTSNPN; CDR2 reads SVGIG (reference sequence). Trimming removed 0 bases from V and 7 bases from J, with 13 bases in between. CDR3 DNA: TGTGCCTGGAGTGTACGAGGGATTGAAAATTCACCCCTCCACTTT. It specifies CAWSVRGIENSPLHF.

V and J are TRBV30 and TRBJ1-3; 7 bases align to TRBD1. CDR1 GTSNPN and CDR2 SVGIG come from the germline V gene (reference sequence). This CDR3 region has 15 residues. J lost 2 bases, V lost 1 base, and 5 bases had no gene match. CDR3 in amino acids: CAWSGPGTAGNTIYF. The CDR3 nucleotides are TGTGCCTGGAGTGGCCCGGGGACAGCTGGAAACACCATATATTTT.

The rearrangement joins TRBV6-2 or TRBV6-3 to TRBJ1-2, with a tentative D call TRBD1 (5 bases). This CDR3 comprises 14 residues. V shed 7 bases and J shed 4 bases, with 16 bases lying between them. Germline V CDR1 and CDR2: MNHEY, SVGEGT. CDR3 sequence: CASTPGHEIYGYTF. The CDR3 bases are TGTGCCAGCACCCCCGGACACGAAATCTATGGCTACACCTTC.

The rearrangement uses TRBV20-1 and TRBJ2-7, with D tentatively TRBD2 (6 bases). CDR1 DFQATT and CDR2 SNEGSKA come from the germline V gene (reference sequence). Trimming left V 3 bases short and J 7 bases short, with 22 bases between. The CDR3 extends over 15 amino acids. The CDR3 DNA reads as TGCAGTGCTAGTCCCCCGGGATCCCACCGGGGGGAGCAGTACTTC. Its protein product is CSASPPGSHRGEQYF.

This chain uses TRBV30 with TRBJ2-5; weak D call: TRBD1 (6 bases). CDR3 length: 13 residues. Looked up from germline, CDR1 is GTSNPN and CDR2 is SVGIG (reference sequence). V was shortened by 4 bases and J by 7 bases, with 16 bases between the two germline ends. This chain's CDR3 is CAWTTGAVGTQYF. CDR3 in DNA: TGTGCCTGGACGACAGGTGCGGTGGGGACCCAGTACTTC.

The chain recombines TRBV12-3 or TRBV12-4 with TRBJ1-2; 9 bases fit TRBD1. With V trimmed by 6 bases and J by 9 bases, 5 bases remained unmatched. CDR3 length equals 12 residues. CDR3 loop: CASRLDRGSYTF. The CDR3 DNA sequence: TGTGCCAGCAGGCTGGACAGGGGAAGCTACACCTTC.

The chain carries TRBV19 and TRBJ1-1; tentative D call: TRBD1 (5 bases). CDR3 length: 14 residues. Looked up from germline, CDR1 is LNHDA and CDR2 is SQIVND (reference sequence). V lost 1 base to trimming and J lost 0 bases, with 6 bases between them. The CDR3 DNA sequence: TGTGCCAGTAGTATAGGGACAATGAACACTGAAGCTTTCTTT. It codes for CASSIGTMNTEAFF. The complete variable domain, with remaining parts taken from reference TRBV19 and TRBJ1-1, reads DGGITQSPKYLFRKEGQNVTLSCEQNLNHDAMYWYRQDPGQGLRLIYYSQIVNDFQKGDIAEGYSVSREKKESFPLTVTSAQKNPTAFYLCASSIGTMNTEAFFGQGTRLTVV.

This rearrangement joins TRBV18 to TRBJ2-2, with a weak D call TRBD1 (5 bases). The CDR3 length is 14 residues. Trimming removed 3 bases from V and 6 bases from J, with 11 bases in between. Germline CDR1 reads KGHSH; CDR2 reads LQKENI. DNA for the CDR3: TGTGCCAGCTCACCTTCTAGGGGCGCCGGGGAGCTGTTTTTT. It codes for CASSPSRGAGELFF.

This rearrangement joins TRBV7-2 to TRBJ1-1; D possibly corresponds to TRBD1 (5 bases). The CDR3 runs 11 residues. Germline-derived CDR1 and CDR2 are SGHTA and FQGNSA. The CDR3 region is CATDRNTEAFF. CDR3 DNA: TGTGCGACCGACAGGAACACTGAAGCTTTCTTT.

This chain connects TRBV6-1 to TRBJ1-3; D gene unclear. V gave up 0 bases and J gave up 0 bases, with 9 bases separating them. Per the germline V gene, CDR1 is MNHNS and CDR2 is SASEGT. The CDR3 contains 16 residues. CDR3 protein: CASSEAQRISGNTIYF. The CDR3 coding sequence is TGTGCCAGCAGTGAAGCGCAGCGAATCTCTGGAAACACCATATATTTT.

This rearrangement joins TRBV5-1 to TRBJ2-7; 8 positions agree with TRBD1. This CDR3 is 17 amino acids long. Germline trimming cut 1 base from V and 3 bases from J; bases unmatched to any gene: 12. Germline values: CDR1 SGHRS, CDR2 YFSETQ. The CDR3 reads CASSLSPRQGRDYEQYF. The CDR3 nucleotides read TGCGCCAGCAGCTTGTCGCCCAGACAGGGGAGAGACTACGAGCAGTACTTC.

This chain connects TRBV9 to TRBJ2-5; 13 nucleotides line up with TRBD2. Looked up from germline, CDR1 is SGDLS and CDR2 is YYNGEE. Losses at the gene ends were 3 bases for V and 2 bases for J; bases not matched to a gene: 4. The CDR3 has 16 residues. The CDR3 loop is CASSGGLAGEQETQYF. For the CDR3, the DNA is TGTGCCAGCAGCGGAGGACTAGCGGGGGAACAAGAGACCCAGTACTTC.

Points on this clone: Within the sample, other DNA sequences also encode this same CDR3. This chain links TRBV2 with TRBJ1-2; D is perhaps TRBD1 (6 bases). With 5 bases removed from V and 6 bases from J, the gap between germline ends came to 13 bases. The CDR3 is made up of 13 amino acids. The germline V gene has CDR1 SNHLY and CDR2 FYNNEI. The CDR3 DNA is TGTGCCAGCAGTCCCGGGGGGGGCGATGGCTACACCTTC. It encodes CASSPGGGDGYTF. Filled out from reference TRBV2 and TRBJ1-2, the complete variable domain reads EPEVTQTPSHQVTQMGQEVILRCVPISNHLYFYWYRQILGQKVEFLVSFYNNEISEKSEIFDDQFSVERPDGSNFTLKIRSTKLEDSAMYFCASSPGGGDGYTFGSGTRLTVV.

The V gene is TRBV6-5, the J gene TRBJ1-5; unclear D gene. Germline V gene sequence: CDR1 MNHEY, CDR2 SVGAGI. The CDR3 loop spans 13 amino acids. Trimming stripped 6 bases from V and 4 bases from J, with 10 bases between. The CDR3 bases are TGTGCCAGCAGCCCACGCAGTAATCAGCCCCAGCATTTT. Residues: CASSPRSNQPQHF.

This clone appeared once. The V call is TRBV4-2, the J call TRBJ2-3, with D perhaps TRBD1 (7 bases). The CDR3 totals 15 residues. Germline CDR1 is LGHNA and CDR2 is YNFKEQ. V gave up 4 bases and J gave up 1 base, with 12 bases separating them. CDR3 loop: CASSPLRGGTDTQYF. DNA for the CDR3: TGTGCCAGCAGCCCTCTCAGGGGGGGCACAGATACGCAGTATTTT.

The chain has TRBV29-1 and TRBJ1-1; D uncertain. The CDR3 extends over 13 amino acids. In germline, CDR1 is SQVTM, CDR2 ANQGSEA. Trimming took 1 base from V and 1 from J, leaving 7 bases between them. CDR3 bases: TGCAGCGTTGAAGTTAACGGGAACACTGAAGCTTTCTTT. It is translated as CSVEVNGNTEAFF. The whole variable domain, filled in from reference TRBV29-1 and TRBJ1-1, reads SAVISQKPSRDICQRGTSLTIQCQVDSQVTMMFWYRQQPGQSLTLIATANQGSEATYESGFVIDKFPISRPNLTFSTLTVSNMSPEDSSIYLCSVEVNGNTEAFFGQGTRLTVV.

This chain joins TRBV7-2 and TRBJ1-4; a weak D match, TRBD1 (6 bases). The germline V gene encodes CDR1 SGHTA and CDR2 FQGNSA. CDR3 length: 14 residues. Trimming cost V 1 base and J 4 bases, with 7 bases left between them. CDR3 sequence reads: CASSLGTVNEKLFF. CDR3 coding DNA: TGTGCCAGCAGCTTAGGGACAGTTAATGAAAAACTGTTTTTT.

The chain recombines TRBV2 with TRBJ2-3; 7 positions match TRBD2. This CDR3 is built from 14 residues. V was pared by 7 bases and J by 5 bases, with 9 bases of the junction left unmatched. Germline CDR1 and CDR2: SNHLY and FYNNEI. CDR3 sequence: CASKAGEGLDTQYF. In DNA form, the CDR3 reads TGTGCCAGCAAGGCGGGGGAGGGGTTAGATACGCAGTATTTT.

V usage is TRBV3-1 (or the pseudogene TRBV3-2) and J usage is TRBJ1-2; tentatively, D is TRBD1 (6 bases). In germline, CDR1 is LGHDT, CDR2 YNNKEL (reference sequence). The CDR3 is made up of 13 amino acids. V lost 4 bases and J 4 bases, leaving 10 bases between the germline ends. The CDR3 region is CASSPTGFYGYTF. Here the CDR3 DNA reads TGTGCCAGCAGCCCCACAGGGTTCTATGGCTACACCTTC.

The V and J genes are TRBV7-2 and TRBJ1-1, with unresolved D. V lost 5 bases and J lost 5, with 15 bases in between. The germline V gene encodes CDR1 SGHTA and CDR2 FQGNSA. This CDR3 has 14 residues. CDR3 protein: CASSPYRGHTEAFF. CDR3 bases: TGTGCCAGCAGCCCATATCGGGGTCATACTGAAGCTTTCTTT.

This clone was seen more than once but under ten times. The chain is built from TRBV11-2 and TRBJ1-2; 8 positions agree with TRBD1. The junction had 14 bases not matched to a gene; V was cut back by 5 bases and J by 0 bases. CDR1 and CDR2 from the germline V gene are SGHAT and FQNNGV. The length of the CDR3 is 18 residues. The CDR3 is CASSPYPRTGPTNYGYTF. Here the CDR3 DNA reads TGTGCCAGCAGCCCCTACCCGCGGACAGGGCCAACTAACTATGGCTACACCTTC.

The chain employs TRBV6-5 and TRBJ1-1; D is unresolved. Germline V lookup: CDR1 MNHEY, CDR2 SVGAGI. The CDR3 is 12 amino acids. V lost 6 bases and J lost 5, with 10 bases in between. The CDR3 DNA sequence: TGTGCCAGCAGCCCCACCGGTACTGAAGCTTTCTTT. It yields the protein CASSPTGTEAFF.

The chain joins TRBV12-3 or TRBV12-4 to TRBJ1-2, with D uncertain. Trimming removed 3 bases at V and 2 bases at J, with 7 bases between. The CDR3 loop spans 13 amino acids. DNA for the CDR3: TGTGCCAGCAGTTTTGGGAGAAACTATGGCTACACCTTC. It codes for CASSFGRNYGYTF.

V gene TRBV12-3 or TRBV12-4 combines with J gene TRBJ2-1; D is ambiguous. The CDR3 consists of 12 residues. V lost 7 bases to trimming and J lost 10 bases, with 14 bases between them. The CDR3 region has the DNA TGTGCCAGCAATCATTACGGTTACGAGCAGTTCTTC. It yields the protein CASNHYGYEQFF.

The chain links TRBV30 to TRBJ1-2; possible D gene TRBD1, 5 bases. In germline, CDR1 is GTSNPN, CDR2 SVGIG (reference sequence). Trimming left V 5 bases short and J 8 bases short, with 18 bases between. The CDR3 sequence is 13 residues long. CDR3 nucleotide sequence: TGTGCCTGGGAGCCAGGGTCAGGATTAGGCTACACCTTC. Translating gives CAWEPGSGLGYTF.